Below, 15 T cell receptor beta chains from the same sample are listed, as sequenced in a study of blood T cell repertoires in COVID-19. Generated by immunoSEQ multiplex PCR, the TCRdb table keeps only in-frame clones and is missing some. Altogether some 320,000 clones are present, approximately 89% being singletons, with the ten largest covering around 10%. The sequencing input was peripheral blood. These receptors originate from a woman aged 25 to 39 with COVID-19, enrolled during active disease.

This clone appeared a single time. The chain uses TRBV6-2 or TRBV6-3 and TRBJ1-2, with a weak D call TRBD1 (5 bases). CDR3 length: 18 residues. Between the trimmed V and J ends, which lost 0 bases and 4 bases, there was a span of 21 bases. Per the germline V gene, CDR1 is MNHEY and CDR2 is SVGEGT. The CDR3 spells CASSYSWTGLWKTYGYTF. The CDR3 bases are TGTGCCAGCAGTTACTCGTGGACGGGACTTTGGAAAACCTATGGCTACACCTTC.

V is TRBV3-1 (or the pseudogene TRBV3-2) and J is TRBJ1-5, with no clear D. In germline, CDR1 is LGHDT, CDR2 YNNKEL (reference sequence). CDR3 length equals 15 residues. V was shortened by 1 base and J by 4 bases, with 11 bases between the two germline ends. The CDR3 DNA sequence: TGTGCCAGCAGCCAAGGGTGGGAGGCAAATCAGCCCCAGCATTTT. The encoded protein is CASSQGWEANQPQHF.

V usage is TRBV3-1 (or the pseudogene TRBV3-2) and J usage is TRBJ1-2, with 8 bases lining up with TRBD1. This CDR3 spans 15 amino acids. The J segment lost 8 bases and the V segment lost 2 bases, leaving 10 bases of the junction unmatched. The germline gives CDR1 LGHDT, CDR2 YNNKEL (reference sequence). CDR3 DNA sequence: TGTGCCAGCAGCCAACAGTCGGGCAGGGGGCGGGGCTACACCTTC. This encodes CASSQQSGRGRGYTF.

The chain employs TRBV7-9 and TRBJ2-3, with TRBD2 matching 8 bases. The V and J ends lost 5 bases and 5 bases, in that order; junction bases with no gene match: 9. There are 15 residues in the CDR3. Germline V gene sequence: CDR1 SEHNR, CDR2 FQNEAQ (reference sequence). The CDR3 DNA sequence: TGTGCCAGCAGCCGAGGACTAGCCATAGGAGATACGCAGTATTTT. Its protein product is CASSRGLAIGDTQYF.

The genes are TRBV12-3 or TRBV12-4 and TRBJ1-2; perhaps TRBD1 as D (5 bases). Trimming removed 7 bases at V and 8 bases at J, with 14 bases between. The CDR3 has 12 residues. CDR3: CASTPGGRGYTF. The CDR3 DNA reads as TGTGCCAGCACCCCGGGGGGTCGCGGCTACACCTTC.

This chain uses TRBV19 with TRBJ2-7; 8 nucleotides align to TRBD1. Germline V CDR1 and CDR2: LNHDA, SQIVND (reference sequence). The ends lost 4 bases at V and 3 bases at J; junction bases unmatched: 11. This CDR3 contains 16 residues. The chain's CDR3 is CASSTHPGTGVYEQYF. The DNA of the CDR3 is TGTGCCAGTAGTACCCACCCCGGGACAGGTGTCTACGAGCAGTACTTC.

V and J are TRBV5-1 and TRBJ2-5, with D uncertain. Trimming left V 5 bases short and J 5 bases short, with 19 bases between. This CDR3 spans 15 amino acids. Germline-derived CDR1 and CDR2 are SGHRS and YFSETQ. The CDR3 loop reads CASRRAAVVVETQYF. CDR3 bases: TGCGCCAGCAGGCGAGCCGCGGTGGTTGTGGAGACCCAGTACTTC.

The genes are TRBV28 and TRBJ1-1; D ambiguous. Trimming pared 7 bases from V and 5 bases from J, leaving 14 bases between. The CDR3 is 13 amino acids. Per the germline V gene, CDR1 is MDHEN and CDR2 is SYDVKM. This CDR3 reads CASTAGGRTEAFF. The CDR3 nucleotides are TGTGCCAGCACTGCGGGTGGAAGAACTGAAGCTTTCTTT.

The J gene is TRBJ2-1, the V gene TRBV7-9; unclear D gene. The CDR3 consists of 13 residues. Trimming took 3 bases from V and 5 from J, leaving 8 bases between them. From germline, CDR1 is SEHNR and CDR2 FQNEAQ (reference sequence). CDR3: CASSFPSDNEQFF. The CDR3 DNA follows: TGTGCCAGCAGCTTCCCTTCTGACAATGAGCAGTTCTTC.

The rearrangement links TRBV19 to TRBJ1-1, with 7 bases fitting TRBD1. This CDR3 has 13 residues. V dropped 8 bases and J dropped 2; count of bases not matched to a gene: 5. Germline CDR1 reads LNHDA; CDR2 reads SQIVND (reference sequence). The CDR3 loop is CASGSGGNTEAFF. CDR3 coding DNA: TGTGCCAGTGGCTCAGGGGGAAACACTGAAGCTTTCTTT.

The chain carries TRBV19 and TRBJ1-1; TRBD1 is a possible D gene (5 bases). Trimming pared 6 bases from V and 5 bases from J, leaving 16 bases between. CDR3 length: 14 amino acids. Germline CDR1 LNHDA, CDR2 SQIVND (reference sequence). In nucleotides, the CDR3 is TGTGCCAGTAGCCTGGGAGGGGTTGGGACTGAAGCTTTCTTT. Translated, it gives CASSLGGVGTEAFF.

As DNA, the CDR3 is TGTGCCAGCAGCTTAGCGAGAGGACGGGGGGGCCAAGAGACCCAGTACTTC. This codes for CASSLARGRGGQETQYF. The V and J genes are TRBV7-9 and TRBJ2-5; TRBD2 agrees at 8 bases. The CDR3 sequence is 17 residues long. Losses at the gene ends were 0 bases for V and 1 base for J; bases not matched to a gene: 7. CDR1 and CDR2 from the germline V gene are SEHNR and FQNEAQ (reference sequence).

This clone was recorded once. V gene TRBV28 combines with J gene TRBJ2-5, with D tentatively TRBD2 (5 bases). CDR3 length: 14 amino acids. Germline V CDR1 and CDR2: MDHEN, SYDVKM. Trimming shortened V by 3 bases and J by 2 bases, and 10 bases separated the two germline ends. The CDR3 nucleotides read TGTGCCAGCAGTTTGAGTGGCGGGCAAGAGACCCAGTACTTC. Translation: CASSLSGGQETQYF.

The chain recombines TRBV6-5 with TRBJ1-2; D gene unclear. This CDR3 is built from 15 residues. With 10 bases removed from V and 4 bases from J, the gap between germline ends came to 22 bases. CDR1 MNHEY and CDR2 SVGAGI come from the germline V gene. Here the CDR3 DNA reads TGTGCCACAACTAAAGGAGCCTTAAGTTTCTATGGCTACACCTTC. Translated: CATTKGALSFYGYTF.

The chain joins TRBV7-9 to TRBJ2-1; D is undetermined. V gave up 3 bases and J gave up 2 bases, with 8 bases separating them. The CDR3 consists of 14 residues. The germline gives CDR1 SEHNR, CDR2 FQNEAQ (reference sequence). The CDR3 DNA reads as TGTGCCAGCAGCTTGACAATTACCTACAATGAGCAGTTCTTC. Translated: CASSLTITYNEQFF.